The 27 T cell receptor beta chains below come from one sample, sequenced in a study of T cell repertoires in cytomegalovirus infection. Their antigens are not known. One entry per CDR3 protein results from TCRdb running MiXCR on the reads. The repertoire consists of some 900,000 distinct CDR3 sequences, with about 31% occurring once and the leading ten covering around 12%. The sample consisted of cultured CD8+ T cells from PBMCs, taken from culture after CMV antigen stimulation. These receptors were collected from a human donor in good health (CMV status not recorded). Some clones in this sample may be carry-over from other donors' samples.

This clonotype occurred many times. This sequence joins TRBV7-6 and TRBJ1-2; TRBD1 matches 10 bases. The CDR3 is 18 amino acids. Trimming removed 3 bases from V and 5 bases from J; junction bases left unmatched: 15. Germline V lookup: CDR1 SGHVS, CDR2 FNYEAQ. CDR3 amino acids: CASSLGTSSGTGVYGYTF. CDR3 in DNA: TGTGCCAGCAGCTTGGGTACCTCCTCCGGGACAGGGGTGTATGGCTACACCTTC.

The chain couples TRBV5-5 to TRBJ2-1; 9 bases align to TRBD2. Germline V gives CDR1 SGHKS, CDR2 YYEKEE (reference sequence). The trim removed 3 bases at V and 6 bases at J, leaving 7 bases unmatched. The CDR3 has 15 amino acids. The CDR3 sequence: CASSWAWRGGNEQFF. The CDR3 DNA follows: TGTGCCAGCAGCTGGGCGTGGCGGGGGGGCAATGAGCAGTTCTTC.

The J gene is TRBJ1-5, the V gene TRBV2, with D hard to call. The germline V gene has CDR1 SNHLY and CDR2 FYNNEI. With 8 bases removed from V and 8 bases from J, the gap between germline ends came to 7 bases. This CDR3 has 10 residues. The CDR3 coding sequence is TGTGCCAGCGGAGGGAAGCCCCAGCATTTT. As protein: CASGGKPQHF.

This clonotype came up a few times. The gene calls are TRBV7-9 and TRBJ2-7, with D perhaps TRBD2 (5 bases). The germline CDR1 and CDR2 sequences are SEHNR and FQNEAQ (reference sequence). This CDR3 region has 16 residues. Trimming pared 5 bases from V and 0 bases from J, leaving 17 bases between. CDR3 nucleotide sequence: TGTGCCAGCAGCGTGGACCCGACTAAATCCTCCTACGAGCAGTACTTC. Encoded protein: CASSVDPTKSSYEQYF.

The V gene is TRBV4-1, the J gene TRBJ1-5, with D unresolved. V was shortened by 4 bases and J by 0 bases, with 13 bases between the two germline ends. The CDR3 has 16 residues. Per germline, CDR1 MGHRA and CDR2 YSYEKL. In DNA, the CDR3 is TGCGCCAGCAGCCCCGAAACAGTTTATAGCAATCAGCCCCAGCATTTT. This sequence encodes CASSPETVYSNQPQHF.

The CDR3 DNA reads as TGTGCCAGCAGTGAATGGACCTGGACAGTGCAAGAGACCCAGTACTTC. Its protein is CASSEWTWTVQETQYF. This chain joins TRBV6-1 and TRBJ2-5; D possibly corresponds to TRBD1 (6 bases). The CDR3 sequence is 16 residues long. The V and J ends lost 2 bases and 2 bases respectively, with 15 bases between them. Germline values: CDR1 MNHNS, CDR2 SASEGT.

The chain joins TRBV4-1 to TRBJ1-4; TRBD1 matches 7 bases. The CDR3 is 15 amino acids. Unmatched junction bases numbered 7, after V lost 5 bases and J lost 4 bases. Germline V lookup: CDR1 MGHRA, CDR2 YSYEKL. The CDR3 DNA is TGCGCCAGCAGCTACCGCCGGGACAGTAATGAAAAACTGTTTTTT. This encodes CASSYRRDSNEKLFF.

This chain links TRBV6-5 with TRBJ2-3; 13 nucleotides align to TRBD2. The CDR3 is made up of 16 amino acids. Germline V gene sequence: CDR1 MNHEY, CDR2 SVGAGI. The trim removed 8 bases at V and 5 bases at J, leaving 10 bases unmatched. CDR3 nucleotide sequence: TGTGCCAGCGGAAAGTATCGGACTAGCGGGGGAGATACGCAGTATTTT. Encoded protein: CASGKYRTSGGDTQYF.

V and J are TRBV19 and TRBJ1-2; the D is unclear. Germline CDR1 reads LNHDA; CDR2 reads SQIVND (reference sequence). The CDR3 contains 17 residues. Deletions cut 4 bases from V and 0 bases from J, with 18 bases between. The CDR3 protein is CASSTALGWNANYGYTF. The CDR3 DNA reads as TGTGCCAGTAGTACAGCTCTTGGTTGGAACGCTAACTATGGCTACACCTTC.

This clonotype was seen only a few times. In DNA, the CDR3 is TGTGCCAGCAGTTTAGTCGGACTAGAGGGGTCGCAGTATTTT. This codes for CASSLVGLEGSQYF. The rearrangement joins TRBV12-3 or TRBV12-4 to TRBJ2-3, with 7 bases fitting TRBD2. V dropped 1 base and J dropped 10; count of bases not matched to a gene: 8. The CDR3 length is 14 residues.

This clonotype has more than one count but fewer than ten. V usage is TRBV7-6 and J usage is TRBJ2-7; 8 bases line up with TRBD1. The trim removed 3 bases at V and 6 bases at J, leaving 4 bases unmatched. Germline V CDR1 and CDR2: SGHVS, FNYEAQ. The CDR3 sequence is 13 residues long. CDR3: CASSFQGAGEQYF. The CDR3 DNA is TGTGCCAGCAGCTTTCAGGGGGCGGGCGAGCAGTACTTC.

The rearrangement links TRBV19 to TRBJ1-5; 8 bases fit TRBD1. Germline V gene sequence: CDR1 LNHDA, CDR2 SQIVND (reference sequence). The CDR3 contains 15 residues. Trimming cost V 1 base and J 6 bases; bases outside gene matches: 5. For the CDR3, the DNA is TGTGCCAGTAGTATAGCCCGGACAGGGTTTCAGCCCCAGCATTTT. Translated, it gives CASSIARTGFQPQHF.

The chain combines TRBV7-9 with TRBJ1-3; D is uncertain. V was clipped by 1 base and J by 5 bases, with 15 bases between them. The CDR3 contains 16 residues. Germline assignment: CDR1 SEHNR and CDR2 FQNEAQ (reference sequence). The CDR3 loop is CASSLGRLRSRNTIYF. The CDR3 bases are TGTGCCAGCAGCTTAGGACGACTTCGGAGTCGAAACACCATATATTTT.

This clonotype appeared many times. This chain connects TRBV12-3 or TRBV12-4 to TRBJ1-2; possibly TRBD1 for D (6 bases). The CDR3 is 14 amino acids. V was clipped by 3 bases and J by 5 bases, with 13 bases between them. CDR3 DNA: TGTGCCAGCAGTTTGGGGGGGCGGATTTATGGCTACACCTTC. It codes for CASSLGGRIYGYTF.

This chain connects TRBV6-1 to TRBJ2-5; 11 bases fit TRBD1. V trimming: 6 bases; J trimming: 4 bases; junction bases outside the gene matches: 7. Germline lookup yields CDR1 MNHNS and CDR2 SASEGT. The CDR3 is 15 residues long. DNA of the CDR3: TGTGCCAGCAGGACCGGGACAGGGGGACGAGAGACCCAGTACTTC. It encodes CASRTGTGGRETQYF.

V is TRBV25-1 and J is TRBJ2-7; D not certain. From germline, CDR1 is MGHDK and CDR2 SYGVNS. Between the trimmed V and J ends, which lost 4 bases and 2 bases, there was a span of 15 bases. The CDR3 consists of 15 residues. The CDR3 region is CASSVARPNPYEQYF. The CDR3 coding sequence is TGTGCCAGCAGTGTCGCCCGCCCTAACCCCTACGAGCAGTACTTC.

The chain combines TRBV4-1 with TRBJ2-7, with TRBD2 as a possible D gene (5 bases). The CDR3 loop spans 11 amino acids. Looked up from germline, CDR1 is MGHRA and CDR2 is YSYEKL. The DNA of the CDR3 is TGTGCCAGCAGCCACGGGATAGGGCAGTACGTC. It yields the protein CASSHGIGQYV.

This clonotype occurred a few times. Here the CDR3 DNA reads TGTGCCAGCAGCTTAGTGATAGGGGGCCAACTAGATACGCAGTATTTT. As protein: CASSLVIGGQLDTQYF. The chain couples TRBV7-8 to TRBJ2-3; 7 bases align to TRBD1. This CDR3 comprises 16 residues. Germline V gene sequence: CDR1 SGHVS, CDR2 FQNEAQ. Trimming removed 1 base from V and 5 bases from J; junction bases left unmatched: 9.

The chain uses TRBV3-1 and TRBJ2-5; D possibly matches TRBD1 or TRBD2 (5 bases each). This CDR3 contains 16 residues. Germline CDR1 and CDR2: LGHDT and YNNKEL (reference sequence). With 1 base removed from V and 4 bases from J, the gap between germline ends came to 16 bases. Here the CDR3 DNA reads TGTGCCAGCAGCCAAGGGGGCTCACTAGTCGGAGAGACCCAGTACTTC. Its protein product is CASSQGGSLVGETQYF.

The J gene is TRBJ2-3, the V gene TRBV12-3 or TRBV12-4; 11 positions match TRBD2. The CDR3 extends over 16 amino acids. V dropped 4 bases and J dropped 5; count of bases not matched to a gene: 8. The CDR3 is CASSSLAGGPGDTQYF. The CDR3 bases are TGTGCCAGCAGTTCCTTAGCGGGGGGGCCAGGAGATACGCAGTATTTT.

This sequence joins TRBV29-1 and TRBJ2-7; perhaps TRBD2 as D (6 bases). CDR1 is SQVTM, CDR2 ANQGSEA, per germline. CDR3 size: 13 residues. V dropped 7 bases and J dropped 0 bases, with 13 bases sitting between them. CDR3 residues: CSARDSSSYEQYV. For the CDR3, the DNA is TGCAGCGCGCGGGACTCTAGCTCCTACGAGCAGTACGTC.

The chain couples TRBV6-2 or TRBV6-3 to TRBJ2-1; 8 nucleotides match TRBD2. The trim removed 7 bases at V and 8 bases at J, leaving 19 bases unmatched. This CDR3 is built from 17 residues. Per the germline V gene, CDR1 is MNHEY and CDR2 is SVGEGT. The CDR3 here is CASNIMPGLVNSDEQFF. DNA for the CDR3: TGTGCCAGCAATATCATGCCGGGACTAGTTAATTCTGATGAGCAGTTCTTC.

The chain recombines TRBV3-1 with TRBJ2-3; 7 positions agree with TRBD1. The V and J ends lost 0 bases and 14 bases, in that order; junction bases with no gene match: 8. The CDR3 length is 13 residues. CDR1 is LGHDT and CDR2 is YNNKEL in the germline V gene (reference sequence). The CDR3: CASSQDGIAGGYF. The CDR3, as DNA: TGTGCCAGCAGCCAAGATGGAATAGCAGGGGGGTATTTT.

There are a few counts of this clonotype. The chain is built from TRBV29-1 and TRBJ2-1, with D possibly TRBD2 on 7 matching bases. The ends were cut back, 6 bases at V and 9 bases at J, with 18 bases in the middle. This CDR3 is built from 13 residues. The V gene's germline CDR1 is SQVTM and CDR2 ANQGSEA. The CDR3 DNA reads TGCAGCGTCCCCGTGGGGGGGCCGGGTGAGCAGTTCTTC. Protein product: CSVPVGGPGEQFF.

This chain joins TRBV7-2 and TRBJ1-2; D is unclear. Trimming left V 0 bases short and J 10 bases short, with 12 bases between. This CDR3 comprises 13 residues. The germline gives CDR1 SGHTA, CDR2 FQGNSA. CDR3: CASSLALSRDYTF. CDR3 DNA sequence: TGTGCCAGCAGCTTAGCCTTATCGAGGGACTACACCTTC. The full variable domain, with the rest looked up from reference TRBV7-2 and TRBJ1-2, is GAGVSQSPSNKVTEKGKDVELRCDPISGHTALYWYRQSLGQGLEFLIYFQGNSAPDKSGLPSDRFSAERTGGSVSTLTIQRTQQEDSAVYLCASSLALSRDYTFGSGTRLTVV.

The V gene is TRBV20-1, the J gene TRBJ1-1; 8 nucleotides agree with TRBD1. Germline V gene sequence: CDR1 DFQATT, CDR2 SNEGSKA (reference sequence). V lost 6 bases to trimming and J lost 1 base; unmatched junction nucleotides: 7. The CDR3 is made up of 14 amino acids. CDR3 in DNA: TGCAGTGCGCCGACAGGGGTAAAGAACACTGAAGCTTTCTTT. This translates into CSAPTGVKNTEAFF.

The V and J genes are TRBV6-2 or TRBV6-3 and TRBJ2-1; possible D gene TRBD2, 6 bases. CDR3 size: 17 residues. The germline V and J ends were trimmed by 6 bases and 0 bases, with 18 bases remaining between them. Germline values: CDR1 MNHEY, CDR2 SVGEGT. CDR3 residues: CASRQTTSSSSYNEQFF. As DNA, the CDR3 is TGTGCCAGCAGGCAAACTACTAGCTCGAGCTCCTACAATGAGCAGTTCTTC.